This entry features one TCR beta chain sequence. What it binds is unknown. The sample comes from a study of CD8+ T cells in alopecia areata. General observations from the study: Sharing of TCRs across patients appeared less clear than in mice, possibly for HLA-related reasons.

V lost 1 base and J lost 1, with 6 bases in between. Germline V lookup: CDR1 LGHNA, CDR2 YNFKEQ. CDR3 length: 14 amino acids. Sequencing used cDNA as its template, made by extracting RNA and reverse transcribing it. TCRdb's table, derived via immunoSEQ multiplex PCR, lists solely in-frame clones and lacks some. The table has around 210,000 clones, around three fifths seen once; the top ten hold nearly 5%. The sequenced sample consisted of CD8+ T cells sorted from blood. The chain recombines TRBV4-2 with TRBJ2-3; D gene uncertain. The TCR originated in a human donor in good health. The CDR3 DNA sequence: TGTGCCAGCAGCCAAGTGCAAGGCACAGATACGCAGTATTTT. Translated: CASSQVQGTDTQYF.